The sequence of this T cell receptor (beta chain) was determined in a study of OX40 agonist ivuxolimab in advanced cancers. Study-wide context: The study enrolled dose-escalation patients with hepatocellular carcinoma, melanoma, renal cell or head and neck cancer. Study-wide results and caveats: Among some nonresponders, normalized T-cell clonal expansion was also low. The average count of expanded clones was higher among CD8+ T cells than among CD4+.

Libraries were prepared by immunoSEQ multiplex PCR; TCRdb keeps only in-frame clonotypes and omits some of them. Here the sample spans roughly 100,000 clones, 90% being singletons. Deletions cut 6 bases from V and 7 bases from J, with 15 bases between. In germline, CDR1 is SGHTA, CDR2 FQGNSA. The CDR3 contains 13 residues. As concerns this clone: Its antigen is unidentified.

The starting material was CD4+ or CD8+ T cells sorted from blood, obtained in a trial of the OX40 agonist ivuxolimab. The rearrangement uses TRBV7-2 and TRBJ1-2, with D maybe TRBD1 (5 bases). This clonotype was obtained from an adult with an advanced solid tumor such as melanoma, head and neck, liver or kidney cancer. The CDR3 loop reads CASSFAGLAGYTF. CDR3 sequence (DNA): TGTGCCAGCAGTTTCGCGGGGCTCGCTGGCTACACCTTC.